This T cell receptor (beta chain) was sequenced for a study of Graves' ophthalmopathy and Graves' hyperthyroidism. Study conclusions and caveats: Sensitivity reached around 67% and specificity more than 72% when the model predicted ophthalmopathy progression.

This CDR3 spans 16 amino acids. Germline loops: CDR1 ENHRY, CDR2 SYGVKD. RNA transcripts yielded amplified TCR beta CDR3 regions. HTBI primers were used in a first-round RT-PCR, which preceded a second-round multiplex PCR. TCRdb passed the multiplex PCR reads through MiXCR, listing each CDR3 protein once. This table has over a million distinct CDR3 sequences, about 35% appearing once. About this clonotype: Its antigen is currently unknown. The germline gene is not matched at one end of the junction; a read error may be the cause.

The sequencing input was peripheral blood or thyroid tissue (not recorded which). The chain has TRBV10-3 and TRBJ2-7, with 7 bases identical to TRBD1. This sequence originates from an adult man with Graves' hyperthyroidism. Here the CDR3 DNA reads TGTGCCAGCAGTTCCGCGACAGGGCCTTTCTCCTACGAGCAGTACTTC. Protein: CASSSATGPFSYEQYF.